These 19 T cell receptor beta chains were all obtained from the same sample, sequenced in a study of graft-versus-host responses after intestinal transplantation. Responders labeled with CFSE (approximately 200,000) were plated with approximately 200,000 irradiated, violet-dye-labeled stimulators. Some clones are missing from TCRdb's copy, which holds only in-frame ones; the method was immunoSEQ multiplex PCR. Found here are under 7,500 clones, about 33% of them singletons; the top ten hold around 3.9%. The source material was alloreactive CD8+ T cells from a mixed lymphocyte reaction culture, sampled before transplantation. Regarding subset: CFSE-low proliferating T cells sorted from approximately six-day pre-transplant mixed lymphocyte reaction (GvH or HvG direction). The receptors come from a human patient who was an organ donor for intestinal transplantation.

The rearrangement joins TRBV4-1 to TRBJ2-7; D is uncertain. The CDR3 extends over 14 amino acids. Germline CDR1 reads MGHRA; CDR2 reads YSYEKL. Between the trimmed V and J ends, which lost 3 bases and 2 bases, there was a span of 11 bases. CDR3 region: CASSQGAGAYEQYF. The CDR3 nucleotides are TGCGCCAGCAGCCAGGGTGCCGGAGCCTACGAGCAGTACTTC.

The rearrangement uses TRBV2 and TRBJ2-2; TRBD1 matches 7 bases. CDR3 length: 12 residues. Trimming took 11 bases from V and 4 from J; bases not matched to a gene: 4. Germline loops: CDR1 SNHLY, CDR2 FYNNEI. In nucleotides, the CDR3 is TGTGCCCGGGGACAGTCCACCGGGGAGCTGTTTTTT. It codes for CARGQSTGELFF.

The rearrangement links TRBV5-1 to TRBJ2-2, with 12 positions matching TRBD2. V lost 2 bases and J lost 2; bases outside the gene matches: 7. This CDR3 has 18 amino acids. Germline loops: CDR1 SGHRS, CDR2 YFSETQ. CDR3 protein: CASSLRPGLAGNTGELFF. Written as DNA, the CDR3 is TGCGCCAGCAGCTTAAGACCTGGACTAGCGGGAAACACCGGGGAGCTGTTTTTT.

This clone is classed as medium-sized (0.01 to 0.1%). The chain joins TRBV5-1 to TRBJ1-2; tentative D call: TRBD1 (6 bases). V was clipped by 4 bases and J by 4 bases, with 14 bases between them. Germline V gives CDR1 SGHRS, CDR2 YFSETQ. This CDR3 spans 14 amino acids. The DNA of the CDR3 is TGCGCCAGCAGCATTGGGGGCGCCTTCTATGGCTACACCTTC. It encodes CASSIGGAFYGYTF.

The J gene is TRBJ2-1, the V gene TRBV5-8; 11 nucleotides match TRBD2. Germline V gene lookup returns CDR1 SGHTS and CDR2 YDEGEE. V lost 4 bases, J lost 0 bases, and 9 bases stayed unmatched. CDR3 length: 18 residues. The CDR3, as DNA: TGTGCCAGCAGCAAAAGAACTAGCGGGGGAAACTCCTACAATGAGCAGTTCTTC. It encodes CASSKRTSGGNSYNEQFF.

The genes are TRBV19 and TRBJ2-7, with D possibly being TRBD1 (5 bases). The CDR3 extends over 14 amino acids. Germline values: CDR1 LNHDA, CDR2 SQIVND (reference sequence). V shed 2 bases and J shed 3 bases, with 11 bases lying between them. CDR3 region: CASSITGQGYEQYF. For the CDR3, the DNA is TGTGCCAGTAGTATAACAGGTCAGGGCTACGAGCAGTACTTC.

This sequence joins TRBV9 and TRBJ2-5; D is uncertain. The V end was cut by 0 bases, the J end by 5 bases, with 8 bases between. Germline V gene sequence: CDR1 SGDLS, CDR2 YYNGEE. CDR3 length: 13 residues. The CDR3 is CASSVENRETQYF. CDR3 sequence (DNA): TGTGCCAGCAGCGTAGAGAACCGGGAGACCCAGTACTTC.

The chain employs TRBV6-4 and TRBJ2-1, with TRBD2 matching over 12 bases. The germline V gene encodes CDR1 MRHNA and CDR2 SNTAGT. This CDR3 contains 16 residues. V lost 2 bases, J lost 5 bases, and 4 bases stayed unmatched. CDR3 protein: CASSDGTSGLNNEQFF. The CDR3 coding sequence is TGTGCCAGCAGTGACGGGACTAGCGGGTTAAACAATGAGCAGTTCTTC.

The chain couples TRBV30 to TRBJ1-1; D might be TRBD1 (5 bases). V was trimmed by 4 bases and J by 10 bases, leaving 16 bases between them. The CDR3 length is 12 residues. Looked up from germline, CDR1 is GTSNPN and CDR2 is SVGIG (reference sequence). The CDR3, as DNA: TGTGCCTGGACCCCATCGGGGGTTATAGCTTTCTTT. It specifies CAWTPSGVIAFF.

The chain links TRBV18 to TRBJ2-2; the D gene is possibly TRBD2 (6 bases). Germline V gene data show CDR1 as KGHSH and CDR2 as LQKENI. CDR3 size: 13 residues. V was clipped by 2 bases and J by 6 bases, with 7 bases between them. CDR3 protein: CASSPWGAGELFF. The CDR3 coding sequence is TGTGCCAGCTCACCATGGGGGGCCGGGGAGCTGTTTTTT. The full variable domain, completed using reference TRBV18 and TRBJ2-2, is NAGVMQNPRHLVRRRGQEARLRCSPMKGHSHVYWYRQLPEEGLKFMVYLQKENIIDESGMPKERFSAEFPKEGPSILRIQQVVRGDSAAYFCASSPWGAGELFFGEGSRLTVL.

Only one count was recorded for this clone. The genes are TRBV12-1 and TRBJ2-3; the table's D call, TRBD2, was not checked against the DNA. TRBV12-1 is noted as a pseudogene. The CDR3 extends over 18 amino acids. DNA of the CDR3: TGTGCCAGCAGCTTTGGACCTACCGGGGGACTACGCACAGATACGCAGTATTTT. It yields the protein CASSFGPTGGLRTDTQYF.

The chain uses TRBV10-2 and TRBJ2-7, with D possibly being TRBD2 (5 bases). Trimming left V 4 bases short and J 3 bases short, with 13 bases between. The germline V gene encodes CDR1 WSHSY and CDR2 SAAADI. CDR3 length: 14 amino acids. CDR3 DNA: TGCGCCAGCAGTGTAGGGAGTGGTGTCTACGAGCAGTACTTC. Amino acids: CASSVGSGVYEQYF.

The sample holds a few counts of this clone. The genes are TRBV7-9 and TRBJ1-4, with D perhaps matching TRBD1 (5 bases). The CDR3 runs 15 residues. Germline V gene lookup returns CDR1 SEHNR and CDR2 FQNEAQ (reference sequence). V lost 3 bases to trimming and J lost 0 bases, with 8 bases between them. The CDR3 bases are TGTGCCAGCAGCTTCTGGGGGGCAACTAATGAAAAACTGTTTTTT. It encodes CASSFWGATNEKLFF. The variable domain in full, completed from reference TRBV7-9 and TRBJ1-4, reads DTGVSQNPRHKITKRGQNVTFRCDPISEHNRLYWYRQTLGQGPEFLTYFQNEAQLEKSRLLSDRFSAERPKGSFSTLEIQRTEQGDSAMYLCASSFWGATNEKLFFGSGTQLSVL.

The V and J genes are TRBV28 and TRBJ2-7; D remains unclear. Germline assignment: CDR1 MDHEN and CDR2 SYDVKM. The CDR3 runs to 13 residues. V was clipped by 10 bases and J by 3 bases, with 16 bases between them. CDR3: CATTAFADYEQYF. As DNA, the CDR3 is TGTGCCACCACCGCTTTTGCGGACTACGAGCAGTACTTC.

The sample holds a few counts of this clone. The J gene is TRBJ1-5, the V gene TRBV30; D is unclear. Germline loops: CDR1 GTSNPN, CDR2 SVGIG (reference sequence). V dropped 2 bases and J dropped 2 bases, with 16 bases sitting between them. The CDR3 consists of 16 residues. CDR3 protein: CAWSLAFVRGNQPQHF. Written as DNA, the CDR3 is TGTGCCTGGAGTTTAGCTTTTGTACGCGGCAATCAGCCCCAGCATTTT.

By its share, this clone is medium-sized (0.01 to 0.1%). The rearrangement uses TRBV25-1 and TRBJ2-1, with TRBD2 matching 10 bases. The germline CDR1 and CDR2 sequences are MGHDK and SYGVNS. J lost 3 bases, V lost 9 bases, and 5 bases had no gene match. The CDR3 totals 14 residues. CDR3 bases: TGTGCCAGAGGAGCGGGGGGGATCTACAATGAGCAGTTCTTC. It encodes CARGAGGIYNEQFF.

This clone is categorized as medium-sized. The gene calls are TRBV28 and TRBJ1-5; TRBD1 matches at 7 bases. CDR1 and CDR2 from the germline V gene are MDHEN and SYDVKM. The J segment lost 6 bases and the V segment lost 1 base, leaving 6 bases of the junction unmatched. The CDR3 is 15 amino acids. CDR3 sequence reads: CASSLLGGSGQPQHF. CDR3 bases: TGTGCCAGCAGTTTATTAGGGGGCTCGGGTCAGCCCCAGCATTTT.

By its share, this clone is medium-sized. This rearrangement joins TRBV4-1 to TRBJ2-7, with a weak D call TRBD2 (6 bases). Trimming removed 4 bases from V and 0 bases from J, with 7 bases in between. Looked up from germline, CDR1 is MGHRA and CDR2 is YSYEKL. This CDR3 is built from 13 residues. The CDR3 DNA follows: TGCGCCAGCAGCCCGACTAGCTCCTACGAGCAGTACTTC. Its protein is CASSPTSSYEQYF.

The chain links TRBV7-6 to TRBJ1-1; 7 bases are shared with TRBD1. CDR1 SGHVS and CDR2 FNYEAQ come from the germline V gene. V lost 2 bases, J lost 1 base, and 10 bases stayed unmatched. The CDR3 is 17 amino acids. CDR3 region: CASSLYPDRPGNTEAFF. The CDR3 region has the DNA TGTGCCAGCAGCTTATACCCGGACAGGCCGGGGAACACTGAAGCTTTCTTT.